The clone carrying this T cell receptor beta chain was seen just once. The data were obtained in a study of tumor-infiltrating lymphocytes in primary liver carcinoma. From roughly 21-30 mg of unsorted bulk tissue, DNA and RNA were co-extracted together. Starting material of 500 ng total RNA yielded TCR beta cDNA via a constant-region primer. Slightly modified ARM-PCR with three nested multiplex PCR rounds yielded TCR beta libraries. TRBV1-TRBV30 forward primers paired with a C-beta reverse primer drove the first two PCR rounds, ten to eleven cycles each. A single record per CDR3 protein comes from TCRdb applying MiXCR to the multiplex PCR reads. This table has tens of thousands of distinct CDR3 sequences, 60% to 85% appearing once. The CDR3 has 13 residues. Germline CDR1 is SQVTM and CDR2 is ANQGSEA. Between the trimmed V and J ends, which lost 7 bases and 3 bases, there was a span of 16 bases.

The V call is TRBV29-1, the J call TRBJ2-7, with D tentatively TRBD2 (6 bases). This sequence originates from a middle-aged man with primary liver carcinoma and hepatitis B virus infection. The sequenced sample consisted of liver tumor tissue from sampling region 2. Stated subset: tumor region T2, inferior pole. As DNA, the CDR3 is TGCAGCGCCCACTCCGGGAGCAGCTACGAGCAGTACTTC. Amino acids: CSAHSGSSYEQYF.